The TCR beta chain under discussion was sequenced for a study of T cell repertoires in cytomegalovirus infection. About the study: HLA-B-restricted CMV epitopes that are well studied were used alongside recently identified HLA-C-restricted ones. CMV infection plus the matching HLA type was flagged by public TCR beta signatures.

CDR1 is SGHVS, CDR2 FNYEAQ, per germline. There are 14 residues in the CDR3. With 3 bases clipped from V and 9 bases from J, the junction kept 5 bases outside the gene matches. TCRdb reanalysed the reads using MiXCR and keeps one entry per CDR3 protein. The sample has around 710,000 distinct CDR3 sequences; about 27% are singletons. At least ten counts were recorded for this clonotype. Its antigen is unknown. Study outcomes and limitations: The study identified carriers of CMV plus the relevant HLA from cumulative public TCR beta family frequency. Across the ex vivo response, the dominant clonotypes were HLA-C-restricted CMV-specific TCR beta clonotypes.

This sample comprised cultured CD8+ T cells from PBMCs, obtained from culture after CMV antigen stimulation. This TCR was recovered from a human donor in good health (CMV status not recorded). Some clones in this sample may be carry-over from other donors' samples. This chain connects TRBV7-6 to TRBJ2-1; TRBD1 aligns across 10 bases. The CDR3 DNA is TGTGCCAGCAGCTTGACAGGGGGCTTGCGTGAGCAGTTCTTC. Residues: CASSLTGGLREQFF.